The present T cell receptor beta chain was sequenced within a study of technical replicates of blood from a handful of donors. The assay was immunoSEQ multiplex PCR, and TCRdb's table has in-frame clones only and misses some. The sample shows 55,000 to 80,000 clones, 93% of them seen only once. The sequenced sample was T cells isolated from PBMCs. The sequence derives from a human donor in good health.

The CDR3 loop is CASRYVAQANTEAFF. In nucleotides, the CDR3 is TGTGCCAGCAGGTACGTTGCCCAGGCTAACACTGAAGCTTTCTTT. The chain employs TRBV27 and TRBJ1-1, with D unclear. V dropped 6 bases and J dropped 2 bases, with 16 bases sitting between them. From germline, CDR1 is MNHEY and CDR2 SMNVEV (reference sequence). The CDR3 is made up of 15 amino acids.